The subject of this entry is one TCR beta chain. This clonotype was recorded at least ten times. Its antigen is not yet known. Base-call qualities are not available, and no considerably larger clone is one nucleotide away. Patients with ophthalmopathy had moderately to severely active disease, with a Clinical Activity Score of 3 or more, a NOSPECS grade of 4 or more, and a disease duration of less than 3 months. Patients were excluded if they had other autoimmune diseases, uncontrolled infections, pregnancy or lactation. Clinical symptoms, serum thyroxine, TRAb, thyroid ultrasound and orbital computed tomography formed the basis of the diagnosis. PBMCs were isolated from about 9.1 ml of fresh peripheral blood by Ficoll-Paque density gradient centrifugation. Total RNA was extracted with Trizol reagent and quality-checked on an Agilent 2100 Bioanalyzer. In the germline V gene (reference sequence), CDR1 corresponds to SEHNR and CDR2 to FQNEAQ. The V and J ends are trimmed by 4 bases and 7 bases, leaving 16 bases between them. The CDR3, from cysteine to phenylalanine, totals 14 residues. Kept here is only the CDR3 DNA, which spans 42 bases and is read in frame from base 1.

For repertoire sequencing, TCR beta CDR3 regions were amplified from RNA transcripts. The first round was an RT-PCR using HTBI primers with the Qiagen OneStep RT-PCR kit, and this first round was followed by a second-round multiplex PCR, then size selection and purification. The libraries underwent paired-end sequencing with 100 bp reads on an Illumina HiSeq2000. Concerning the study's data processing: SOAPnuke was used for read processing, and reads with adapters, uncalled bases, a mean Phred below 15, or no exact constant-primer or identifier match were discarded. COPE v1.2.5 was used to merge high-quality paired reads. Each unique nucleotide sequence was treated as a clonotype, and MiTCR v1.1 was used to align the clonotypes to the IMGT TRB V, D and J references. Only V-J combinations with frequency above 0.0001 were analysed, covering around 99% of repertoires. For each V-J combination, a TCR clonal expansion and chaos score was defined as the ratio of F50 clonal expansion to chaos observed in the TCRdist matrix. Welch's t-statistics and random forest were used to narrow the features down to 13 V-J combinations, which were then fed into a naive Bayes classifier. Thyroid-blood repertoire similarity was quantified with the Morisita-Horn index. Clones were called with MiXCR by TCRdb after fastp trimmed the public reads at Q25, and only in-frame beta chains were retained. Identical CDR3 proteins give one entry, which carries the most common genes and DNA. In this record, the V and J calls reflect TCRdb's handling and not the investigators' own analysis. This sample comprises about 400,000 distinct CDR3 sequences, approximately 20% of them detected only once. Together, the top ten hold 1.5% to 2% of the sample.

This record comes from a study of Graves' ophthalmopathy and Graves' hyperthyroidism (dated by TCRdb to the late 2010s). Turning to the overall study: Peripheral blood was collected before any treatment was given, at the time of initial diagnosis. To tell Graves' ophthalmopathy apart from Graves' hyperthyroidism, and to predict which patients would progress to ophthalmopathy, the study relied on TCR beta repertoire signatures. In total, 120 to 150 blood samples were TCR-sequenced: fewer than 50 ophthalmopathy, over 70 hyperthyroidism and approximately 17 hyperthyroidism-to-ophthalmopathy patients. To explore V-J signatures that separate ophthalmopathy from hyperthyroidism, a discovery set of more than 95 patients was enrolled, consisting of about 45 with ophthalmopathy and some 56 with stable hyperthyroidism. The independent validation cohort included some 19 hyperthyroidism patients plus 17 patients who later progressed from hyperthyroidism to ophthalmopathy. In roughly six hyperthyroidism patients, T-cell repertoires of thyroid tissue and blood were compared. Following sample collection, hyperthyroidism patients were given methimazole at a starting dose of 30 mg daily, and ophthalmopathy patients were given high-dose intravenous methylprednisolone. The roughly 100 discovery patients were randomly divided into training and test sets at a 7:3 ratio. On the study overall, not on this receptor specifically: In cross-validation, the 13-signature model distinguished ophthalmopathy from stable hyperthyroidism with approximately 88% sensitivity and roughly 81% specificity, and in the test set the corresponding values were roughly 80% and 76%. Among expanded thyroid clonotypes with frequency above 0.001, most also showed up in blood, which suggests that blood repertoires may reflect the thyroid immune response. Sample size was not predetermined statistically, and investigators were not blinded to group allocation. In validation, the model predicted ophthalmopathy progression with about 64% sensitivity and approximately 75% specificity; 12 predicted patients were CT-confirmed with GO in a median of around 6 months.

This receptor was identified in a woman aged 18-30 years with Graves' ophthalmopathy. Donor details come from another sample of the same person, matched by shared clones. The sequence is built from TRBV7-9 and TRBJ1-1; confidence is insufficient to name the D gene. Sequencing was carried out using peripheral blood. The CDR3 protein sequence reads: CASSYLGRVGEAFF. The sequenced DNA is TGTGCCAGCAGCTATCTTGGGAGGGTTGGTGAAGCTTTCTTT.